The clone carrying this T cell receptor (beta chain) was found a few times. Antigen specificity is unknown. This specimen comes from a study of blood T cells in healthy people across ages. Overall study findings and caveats: While age rose, TCR beta diversity per million T cells dropped in a roughly linear way. In long-lived donors, naive CD4+ cell counts and diversity exceeded those of aged donors.

The second PCR ran roughly 7 to 11 cycles with a sample-barcoded 5' primer and J-beta primers. TCRdb called the 5' RACE reads again in MiXCR, with one record for every CDR3 protein. Of just over 800,000 distinct CDR3 sequences in the sample, around two thirds were seen once. This CDR3 spans 16 amino acids. The V gene's germline CDR1 is LGHDT and CDR2 YNNKEL (reference sequence). The J segment lost 2 bases and the V segment lost 0 bases, leaving 6 bases of the junction unmatched. Sequences were obtained from blood. This clonotype was sampled from a man aged 25-45 years in good health. The V and J genes are TRBV3-1 and TRBJ2-7; TRBD2 agrees at 8 bases. CDR3 DNA sequence: TGTGCCAGCAGCCAAGAACCCTGGCGGGGGGCCTACGAGCAGTACTTC. It yields the protein CASSQEPWRGAYEQYF.